Following are 21 T cell receptor beta chains from one sample sequenced in a study of blood T cell repertoires in COVID-19. Sequencing used immunoSEQ multiplex PCR; TCRdb keeps in-frame clones, though not all of them. Found here are 250,000 to 350,000 clones, under 95% of them singletons; the top ten hold approximately 17%. The sequencing sample was made of PBMCs or T cells enriched from blood (not recorded which). Every receptor here comes from a woman under 40 who had recovered from COVID-19.

This rearrangement joins TRBV3-1 (or the pseudogene TRBV3-2) to TRBJ1-2, with D unclear. From germline, CDR1 is LGHDT and CDR2 YNNKEL (reference sequence). The germline V and J ends were trimmed by 1 base and 1 base, with 10 bases remaining between them. The CDR3 contains 15 residues. CDR3 coding DNA: TGTGCCAGCAGCCAAGCGGGGATAGGTAACTATGGCTACACCTTC. Translated: CASSQAGIGNYGYTF.

V is TRBV28 and J is TRBJ1-3; D call uncertain. The CDR3 has 13 residues. Germline CDR1 and CDR2: MDHEN and SYDVKM. The ends were cut back, 5 bases at V and 0 bases at J, with 5 bases in the middle. The CDR3 loop is CASSVISGNTIYF. Written as DNA, the CDR3 is TGTGCCAGCAGTGTAATCTCTGGAAACACCATATATTTT.

This clone was seen just once. The chain recombines TRBV5-4 with TRBJ1-4, with 7 bases identical to TRBD1. The CDR3 loop spans 14 amino acids. In germline, CDR1 is SGHNT, CDR2 YYREEE (reference sequence). V gave up 4 bases and J gave up 5 bases; unmatched junction bases: 5. CDR3 region: CASSLQGTNEKLFF. The CDR3 DNA reads as TGTGCCAGCAGCCTACAGGGGACAAATGAAAAACTGTTTTTT.

The table lists this clone with a count of one. This chain links TRBV12-5 with TRBJ2-7; D gene uncertain. The CDR3 length is 12 residues. V lost 5 bases to trimming and J lost 0 bases, with 5 bases between them. Germline V gives CDR1 LGHNT, CDR2 FRNRAP. CDR3 DNA: TGTGCTAGTGGTCCGTCCTCCTACGAGCAGTACTTC. It specifies CASGPSSYEQYF.

This clone is a singleton in its sample. The chain employs TRBV30 and TRBJ2-1; no reliable D call. Looked up from germline, CDR1 is GTSNPN and CDR2 is SVGIG (reference sequence). Trimming shortened V by 0 bases and J by 7 bases, and 7 bases separated the two germline ends. This CDR3 is 12 amino acids long. The DNA for the CDR3 is TGTGCCTGGAGTGTATCAACTAATGAGCAGTTCTTC. Amino acid sequence: CAWSVSTNEQFF.

The CDR3 DNA reads TGTGCCAGCAGCCCCGGACAGGTTGAGACCCAGTACTTC. Its translation: CASSPGQVETQYF. The chain combines TRBV11-2 with TRBJ2-5, with 7 positions matching TRBD1. The germline V gene has CDR1 SGHAT and CDR2 FQNNGV. The CDR3 extends over 13 amino acids. Trimming took 5 bases from V and 5 from J; bases not matched to a gene: 5.

The chain has TRBV4-1 and TRBJ1-5, with 7 bases lining up with TRBD1. The ends lost 5 bases at V and 3 bases at J; junction bases unmatched: 10. CDR1 is MGHRA, CDR2 YSYEKL, per germline. CDR3 length: 16 residues. The CDR3 DNA reads as TGCGCCAGCAGCTACTGGGGGACAGAAAACAATCAGCCCCAGCATTTT. This codes for CASSYWGTENNQPQHF.

This clone was recorded a few times. This rearrangement joins TRBV7-9 to TRBJ2-2; 12 positions agree with TRBD2. V was clipped by 5 bases and J by 7 bases; unmatched bases: 8. This CDR3 is 16 amino acids long. CDR1 and CDR2 from the germline V gene are SEHNR and FQNEAQ (reference sequence). The chain's CDR3 is CASSPASGGAVGELFF. CDR3 nucleotides: TGTGCCAGCAGCCCCGCTAGCGGGGGGGCAGTCGGGGAGCTGTTTTTT.

The chain couples TRBV5-5 to TRBJ2-1, with TRBD1 matching over 8 bases. CDR1 and CDR2 (germline): SGHKS, YYEKEE (reference sequence). This CDR3 is 16 amino acids long. Trimming removed 0 bases from V and 4 bases from J; junction bases left unmatched: 6. CDR3 amino acids: CASSLAGQGAYNEQFF. DNA of the CDR3: TGTGCCAGCAGCTTGGCGGGGCAGGGGGCGTACAATGAGCAGTTCTTC.

The chain recombines TRBV9 with TRBJ2-5, with 11 bases aligning to TRBD1. V gave up 3 bases and J gave up 4 bases; unmatched junction bases: 8. The CDR3 sequence is 16 residues long. The germline gives CDR1 SGDLS, CDR2 YYNGEE. The chain's CDR3 is CASSAGRGTGGETQYF. Here the CDR3 DNA reads TGTGCCAGCAGCGCCGGTCGTGGGACAGGGGGAGAGACCCAGTACTTC.

The V and J genes are TRBV28 and TRBJ1-4; a weak D match, TRBD1 (6 bases). The CDR3 has 16 amino acids. The germline CDR1 and CDR2 sequences are MDHEN and SYDVKM. The V end lost 5 bases, the J end lost 8 bases, and 21 bases lay between the germline ends. CDR3 amino acids: CASSTRVSGDGEKLFF. The CDR3, as DNA: TGTGCCAGCAGTACACGGGTTTCAGGGGATGGGGAAAAACTGTTTTTT.

The chain uses TRBV5-1 and TRBJ1-4, with 8 nucleotides matching TRBD1. CDR1 is SGHRS, CDR2 YFSETQ, per germline. The CDR3 is made up of 15 amino acids. The V and J ends lost 4 bases and 7 bases, in that order; junction bases with no gene match: 9. CDR3 nucleotides: TGCGCCAGCAGCCTTACAGGGGGAAGAAGTGAAAAACTGTTTTTT. Translating gives CASSLTGGRSEKLFF.

The rearrangement joins TRBV7-8 to TRBJ1-5, with TRBD1 as a possible D gene (6 bases). Per the germline V gene, CDR1 is SGHVS and CDR2 is FQNEAQ. The CDR3 is 15 amino acids. Trimming removed 1 base from V and 2 bases from J, with 9 bases in between. CDR3 sequence: CASSLDRVGNQPQHF. In DNA form, the CDR3 reads TGTGCCAGCAGCTTAGACAGGGTAGGCAATCAGCCCCAGCATTTT. The variable domain in full, completed from reference TRBV7-8 and TRBJ1-5, reads GAGVSQSPRYKVAKRGQDVALRCDPISGHVSLFWYQQALGQGPEFLTYFQNEAQLDKSGLPSDRFFAERPEGSVSTLKIQRTQQEDSAVYLCASSLDRVGNQPQHFGDGTRLSIL.

The rearrangement joins TRBV12-3 or TRBV12-4 to TRBJ1-2; D is undetermined. This CDR3 spans 13 amino acids. Trimming shortened V by 5 bases and J by 2 bases, and 9 bases separated the two germline ends. CDR3 sequence: CASSTRENYGYTF. Here the CDR3 DNA reads TGTGCCAGCAGTACCCGAGAAAACTATGGCTACACCTTC.

The chain employs TRBV18 and TRBJ2-1, with 8 bases lining up with TRBD1. V lost 2 bases, J lost 5 bases, and 2 bases stayed unmatched. Germline V CDR1 and CDR2: KGHSH, LQKENI. The length of the CDR3 is 14 residues. This chain's CDR3 is CASSPTDRDNEQFF. CDR3 nucleotide sequence: TGTGCCAGCTCACCAACGGACAGGGACAATGAGCAGTTCTTC.

In regard to this clone: Mismatch with germline at one junction end may stem from a read error. CDR3 nucleotides: TGTGCCAGCACCCCGGGAGTCACCGGGGTGCTGTTTTTT. Its protein product is CASTPGVTGVLFF. The chain is built from TRBV12-3 or TRBV12-4 and TRBJ2-2, with TRBD2 as a possible D gene (6 bases). The CDR3 is 13 amino acids.

This clone was recorded once. This chain connects TRBV28 to TRBJ1-2; tentative D call: TRBD1 (5 bases). Germline loops: CDR1 MDHEN, CDR2 SYDVKM. Between the trimmed V and J ends, which lost 7 bases and 8 bases, there was a span of 20 bases. The CDR3 totals 14 residues. DNA for the CDR3: TGTGCCAGCACCAGAAGTCCAGGGATCCGAGGCTACACCTTC. This gives the protein CASTRSPGIRGYTF.

This clone was seen just once. This chain joins TRBV6-6 and TRBJ2-1, with TRBD2 matching 10 bases. Per the germline V gene, CDR1 is MNHNY and CDR2 is SVGAGI (reference sequence). The V gene end was trimmed by 6 bases and the J gene end by 8 bases; junction bases not matched to a gene: 10. CDR3 length: 15 amino acids. For the CDR3, the DNA is TGTGCCAGCAGGTCTCGACTAGCGGGCGGGGATGAGCAGTTCTTC. This sequence encodes CASRSRLAGGDEQFF.

The chain is built from TRBV6-1 and TRBJ2-3, with a weak D call TRBD2 (6 bases). V lost 1 base and J lost 6, with 17 bases in between. CDR1 and CDR2 (germline): MNHNS, SASEGT. This CDR3 is 16 amino acids long. CDR3 protein: CASSEVAAGSGDTQYF. As DNA, the CDR3 is TGTGCCAGCAGTGAAGTCGCCGCGGGGAGCGGGGATACGCAGTATTTT.

The chain joins TRBV6-5 to TRBJ1-2; a weak D match, TRBD1 (5 bases). The V end was cut by 0 bases, the J end by 7 bases, with 12 bases between. Germline CDR1 is MNHEY and CDR2 is SVGAGI. The CDR3 spans 14 residues. The CDR3 coding sequence is TGTGCCAGCAGTTACTCCGGGGGGGTGACTGGCTACACCTTC. This encodes CASSYSGGVTGYTF.

The chain links TRBV28 to TRBJ1-2; 7 bases line up with TRBD1. This CDR3 region has 13 residues. Germline loops: CDR1 MDHEN, CDR2 SYDVKM. The J segment lost 6 bases and the V segment lost 7 bases, leaving 8 bases of the junction unmatched. CDR3 in amino acids: CASKDRAYHGYTF. Written as DNA, the CDR3 is TGTGCCAGCAAAGACAGGGCTTACCATGGCTACACCTTC.